The rows below give T cell receptor beta chains drawn from one sample of a study of cytomegalovirus exposure and HLA in healthy donors. Only in-frame clones appear in the TCRdb table, and some are missing; sequencing was by immunoSEQ multiplex PCR. Of about 120,000 clones in the sample, around 89% were seen once. What was sequenced was PBMCs. The receptors stem from a young woman in good health and CMV-seropositive. Both conserved end residues are part of each CDR3. Each record gives: CDR3 protein, CDR3 DNA, D gene, clone size, J gene, V gene. The D gene is left open where the match is weak. Not all rows give a size; the values are once, few, many and, for expanded clones, a class.

CDR3: CAWSAPAGTGVPEQYF
DNA: TGTGCCTGGAGTGCCCCGGCCGGGACAGGGGTTCCCGAGCAGTACTTC
D: TRBD1
size: .
J: TRBJ2-7
V: TRBV30

CDR3: CASSDPGQGDYGYTF
DNA: TGCGCCAGCAGCGATCCGGGACAGGGGGACTATGGCTACACCTTC
D: TRBD1
size: .
J: TRBJ1-2
V: TRBV5-1

CDR3: CASSEARLAATGEQFF
DNA: TGTGCCAGCAGTGAAGCCCGACTAGCGGCCACGGGGGAGCAGTTCTTC
D: TRBD2
size: .
J: TRBJ2-1
V: TRBV2

CDR3: CASSENRGSYNEQFF
DNA: TGTGCCAGCAGTGAGAACCGCGGCTCCTACAATGAGCAGTTCTTC
D: .
size: once
J: TRBJ2-1
V: TRBV6-1

CDR3: CASSRSRGPGWTEAFF
DNA: TGTGCCAGCAGCCGCTCGAGGGGGCCGGGTTGGACTGAAGCTTTCTTT
D: TRBD1
size: once
J: TRBJ1-1
V: TRBV7-9

CDR3: CASSFGTGNSYEQYF
DNA: TGTGCCAGCAGCTTCGGGACAGGGAATTCCTACGAGCAGTACTTC
D: TRBD1
size: .
J: TRBJ2-7
V: TRBV11-2

CDR3: CASSAGGLGGNTIYF
DNA: TGTGCCAGCAGTGCCGGGGGGCTCGGCGGAAACACCATATATTTT
D: .
size: .
J: TRBJ1-3
V: TRBV2

CDR3: CASTSPERVGKLFF
DNA: TGTGCCAGTACCTCCCCGGAGCGGGTTGGAAAACTGTTTTTT
D: .
size: .
J: TRBJ1-4
V: TRBV19

CDR3: CAWSVLGNGGLYNEQFF
DNA: TGTGCCTGGAGTGTACTCGGGAACGGGGGGTTGTACAATGAGCAGTTCTTC
D: TRBD2
size: .
J: TRBJ2-1
V: TRBV30

CDR3: CASSLRDREYGYTF
DNA: TGCGCCAGCAGCTTAAGGGACAGGGAGTATGGCTACACCTTC
D: TRBD1
size: .
J: TRBJ1-2
V: TRBV5-1

CDR3: CASSLSSGSGETQYF
DNA: TGTGCCAGCAGCTTATCTAGCGGGAGCGGAGAGACCCAGTACTTC
D: TRBD2
size: .
J: TRBJ2-5
V: TRBV7-9

CDR3: CASSLSVRAISYEQYF
DNA: TGTGCCAGCAGTTTAAGCGTGAGAGCCATTAGCTACGAGCAGTACTTC
D: .
size: .
J: TRBJ2-7
V: TRBV27

CDR3: CASSPGTAENYGYTF
DNA: TGTGCCAGCAGTCCCGGGACAGCCGAAAACTATGGCTACACCTTC
D: TRBD1
size: .
J: TRBJ1-2
V: TRBV6-5

CDR3: CASSVAGTSNEQFF
DNA: TGTGCCAGCAGCGTAGCTGGGACTAGCAATGAGCAGTTCTTC
D: TRBD2
size: .
J: TRBJ2-1
V: TRBV9

CDR3: CASSLGQGTGGYTF
DNA: TGTGCCAGCAGTCTTGGACAGGGCACGGGTGGCTACACCTTC
D: TRBD1
size: .
J: TRBJ1-2
V: TRBV6-5

CDR3: CASTLTQGTEAFF
DNA: TGTGCCAGCACCCTGACCCAGGGCACTGAAGCTTTCTTT
D: .
size: few
J: TRBJ1-1
V: TRBV7-2

CDR3: CASSQESFSRGYTF
DNA: TGTGCCAGCAGCCAAGAAAGCTTCTCGAGGGGCTACACCTTC
D: .
size: .
J: TRBJ1-2
V: TRBV14

CDR3: CASRAGGGGAEAFF
DNA: TGTGCCAGCAGAGCTGGCGGGGGAGGGGCTGAAGCTTTCTTT
D: .
size: .
J: TRBJ1-1
V: TRBV5-6

CDR3: CASSLGEETQYF
DNA: TGCGCCAGCAGCTTGGGAGAAGAGACCCAGTACTTC
D: .
size: .
J: TRBJ2-5
V: TRBV5-1

CDR3: CASSKADGGGQPQHF
DNA: TGTGCCAGCAGCAAAGCTGACGGGGGGGGTCAGCCCCAGCATTTT
D: .
size: .
J: TRBJ1-5
V: TRBV21-1

CDR3: CASTTALQANTGELFF
DNA: TGTGCCAGTACGACAGCATTGCAAGCGAACACCGGGGAGCTGTTTTTT
D: .
size: .
J: TRBJ2-2
V: TRBV19

CDR3: CAISGPSRDEQFF
DNA: TGTGCCATCAGTGGGCCCAGCCGGGATGAGCAGTTCTTC
D: .
size: .
J: TRBJ2-1
V: TRBV10-3

CDR3: CASSPWDTPGNEQFF
DNA: TGTGCCAGCAGTCCCTGGGACACCCCTGGCAATGAGCAGTTCTTC
D: .
size: .
J: TRBJ2-1
V: TRBV6-1

CDR3: CASSVTSGRRIVGELFF
DNA: TGTGCCAGCAGTGTGACTAGCGGGAGACGAATCGTCGGGGAGCTGTTTTTT
D: TRBD2
size: once
J: TRBJ2-2
V: TRBV6-1

CDR3: CASRRTGTSGSFFYEQYF
DNA: TGTGCCAGCAGACGAACCGGGACTAGCGGGAGCTTCTTCTACGAGCAGTACTTC
D: TRBD2
size: .
J: TRBJ2-7
V: TRBV7-2

CDR3: CASRKVDNYEQYF
DNA: TGTGCCAGCCGGAAGGTCGACAACTACGAGCAGTACTTC
D: .
size: once
J: TRBJ2-7
V: TRBV2

CDR3: CSVEGQGLAQYF
DNA: TGCAGCGTTGAGGGACAGGGGTTGGCCCAGTACTTC
D: TRBD1
size: .
J: TRBJ2-5
V: TRBV29-1

CDR3: CASSLIAGELGNEQFF
DNA: TGTGCCAGCAGCTTAATAGCGGGAGAACTGGGCAATGAGCAGTTCTTC
D: TRBD2
size: .
J: TRBJ2-1
V: TRBV7-3

CDR3: CASSYQGPAGELFF
DNA: TGTGCCAGCAGTTACCAGGGGCCGGCCGGGGAGCTGTTTTTT
D: .
size: .
J: TRBJ2-2
V: TRBV6-5

CDR3: CASSIFRDSDTQYF
DNA: TGTGCCAGCAGCATCTTCAGGGATTCAGATACGCAGTATTTT
D: .
size: .
J: TRBJ2-3
V: TRBV2

CDR3: CASSLPGQGAGGYTF
DNA: TGTGCCAGCAGCTTACCGGGACAGGGGGCAGGTGGCTACACCTTC
D: TRBD1
size: .
J: TRBJ1-2
V: TRBV7-2

CDR3: CASSEGTSLQETQYF
DNA: TGTGCCAGCAGTGAAGGGACATCCCTACAAGAGACCCAGTACTTC
D: .
size: once
J: TRBJ2-5
V: TRBV2

CDR3: CASSQVAGGNQPQHF
DNA: TGCGCCAGCAGCCAAGTCGCGGGTGGCAATCAGCCCCAGCATTTT
D: .
size: .
J: TRBJ1-5
V: TRBV4-3

CDR3: CASSLRQGNQPQHF
DNA: TGTGCCAGCAGTTTGAGGCAAGGCAATCAGCCCCAGCATTTT
D: .
size: .
J: TRBJ1-5
V: TRBV27

CDR3: CATAGFANTGELFF
DNA: TGTGCCACCGCGGGGTTCGCGAACACCGGGGAGCTGTTTTTT
D: .
size: .
J: TRBJ2-2
V: TRBV6-6

CDR3: CASSDTFGTEKNIQYF
DNA: TGTGCCAGCAGCGACACCTTTGGGACAGAGAAAAACATTCAGTACTTC
D: TRBD1
size: once
J: TRBJ2-4
V: TRBV6-6

CDR3: CATKRTGERYGDNQPQHF
DNA: TGTGCCACCAAGAGAACGGGGGAACGCTATGGAGACAATCAGCCCCAGCATTTT
D: .
size: .
J: TRBJ1-5
V: TRBV10-3

CDR3: CASSPGQSTDTQYF
DNA: TGTGCCAGCAGCCCGGGACAGAGCACAGATACGCAGTATTTT
D: TRBD1
size: .
J: TRBJ2-3
V: TRBV7-2